The clone carrying this T cell receptor beta chain showed up just a few times. The data belong to a study of T-cell memory formation after mild COVID-19. Trimming left V 3 bases short and J 4 bases short, with 9 bases between. The CDR3 has 12 amino acids. Germline V gene lookup returns CDR1 DFQATT and CDR2 SNEGSKA (reference sequence). TCRdb recomputed calls from the 5' RACE reads with MiXCR, one row per CDR3 protein. The sample gives under 250,000 distinct CDR3 sequences, less than 20% of which show up once; 2.1% is in the top ten. The chain joins TRBV20-1 to TRBJ2-5; unclear D gene. The sequence derives from an adult woman who had mild COVID-19 (a few samples of this study predate the infection). Cell type and time point are not known. Sequencing input: PBMCs or a T cell subset sorted from them (not recorded which). Written as DNA, the CDR3 is TGCAGTGCTAGTCAGGTTGGAGAGACCCAGTACTTC. It yields the protein CSASQVGETQYF.